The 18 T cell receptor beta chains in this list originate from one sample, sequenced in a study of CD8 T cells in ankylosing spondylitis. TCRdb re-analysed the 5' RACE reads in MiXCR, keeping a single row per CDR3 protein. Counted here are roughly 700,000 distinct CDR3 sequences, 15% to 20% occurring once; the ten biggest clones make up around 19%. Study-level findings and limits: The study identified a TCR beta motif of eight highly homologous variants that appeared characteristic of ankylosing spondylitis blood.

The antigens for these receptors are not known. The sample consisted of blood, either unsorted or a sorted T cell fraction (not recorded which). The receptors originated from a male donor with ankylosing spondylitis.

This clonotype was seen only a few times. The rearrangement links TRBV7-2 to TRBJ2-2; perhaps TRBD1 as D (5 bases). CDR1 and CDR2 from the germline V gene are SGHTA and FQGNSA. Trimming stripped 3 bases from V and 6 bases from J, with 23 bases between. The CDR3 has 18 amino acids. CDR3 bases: TGTGCCAGCAGCTTGGGGCTGTGGCTCTCCAAGGGGCCCGGGGAGCTGTTTTTT. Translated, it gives CASSLGLWLSKGPGELFF.

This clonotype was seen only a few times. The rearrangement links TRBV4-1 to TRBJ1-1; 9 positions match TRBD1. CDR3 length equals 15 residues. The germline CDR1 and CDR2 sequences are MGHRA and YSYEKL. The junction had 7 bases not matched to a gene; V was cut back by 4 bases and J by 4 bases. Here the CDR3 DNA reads TGCGCCAGCAGCCTCGGGACAGGGCGGATCACTGAAGCTTTCTTT. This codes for CASSLGTGRITEAFF.

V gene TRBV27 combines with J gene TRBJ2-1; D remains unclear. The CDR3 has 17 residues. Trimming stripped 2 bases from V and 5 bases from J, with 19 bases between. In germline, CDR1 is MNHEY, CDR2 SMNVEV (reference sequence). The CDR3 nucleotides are TGTGCCAGCAGTTTAAATAGGTTGGCGGATCCAAACAATGAGCAGTTCTTC. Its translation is CASSLNRLADPNNEQFF.

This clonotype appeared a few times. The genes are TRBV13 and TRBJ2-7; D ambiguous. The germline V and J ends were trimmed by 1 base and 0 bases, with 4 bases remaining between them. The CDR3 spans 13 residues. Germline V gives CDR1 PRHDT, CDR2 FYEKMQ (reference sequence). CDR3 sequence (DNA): TGTGCCAGCAGCTTAGTAGTCTCCTACGAGCAGTACTTC. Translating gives CASSLVVSYEQYF.

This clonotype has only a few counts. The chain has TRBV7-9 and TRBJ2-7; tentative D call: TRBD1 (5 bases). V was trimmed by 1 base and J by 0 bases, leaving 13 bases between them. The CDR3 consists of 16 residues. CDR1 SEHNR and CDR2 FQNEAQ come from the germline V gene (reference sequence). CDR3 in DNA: TGTGCCAGCAGCTTAGTCGACAGCCCGAGCTCCTACGAGCAGTACTTC. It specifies CASSLVDSPSSYEQYF.

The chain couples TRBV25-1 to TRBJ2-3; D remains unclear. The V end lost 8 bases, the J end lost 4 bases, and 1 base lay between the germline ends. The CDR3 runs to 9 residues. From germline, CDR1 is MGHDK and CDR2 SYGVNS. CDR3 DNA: TGTGCCAGCGCAGATACGCAGTATTTT. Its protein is CASADTQYF.

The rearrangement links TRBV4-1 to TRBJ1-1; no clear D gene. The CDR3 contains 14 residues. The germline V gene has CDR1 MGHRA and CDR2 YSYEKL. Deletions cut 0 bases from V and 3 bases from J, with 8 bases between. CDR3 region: CASSQDQDYTEAFF. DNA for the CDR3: TGCGCCAGCAGCCAAGATCAAGATTACACTGAAGCTTTCTTT.

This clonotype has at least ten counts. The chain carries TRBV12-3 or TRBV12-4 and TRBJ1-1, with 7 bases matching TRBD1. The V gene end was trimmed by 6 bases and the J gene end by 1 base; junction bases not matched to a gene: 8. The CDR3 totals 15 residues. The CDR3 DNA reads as TGTGCCAGCAGCTTGCACAGGGGCCGGAACACTGAAGCTTTCTTT. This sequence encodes CASSLHRGRNTEAFF.

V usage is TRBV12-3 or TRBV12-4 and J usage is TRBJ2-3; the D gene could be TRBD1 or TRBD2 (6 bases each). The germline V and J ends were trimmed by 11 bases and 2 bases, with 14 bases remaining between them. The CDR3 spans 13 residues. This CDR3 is CASRGQVTDTQYF. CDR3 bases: TGTGCCTCCCGGGGGCAGGTCACAGATACGCAGTATTTT.

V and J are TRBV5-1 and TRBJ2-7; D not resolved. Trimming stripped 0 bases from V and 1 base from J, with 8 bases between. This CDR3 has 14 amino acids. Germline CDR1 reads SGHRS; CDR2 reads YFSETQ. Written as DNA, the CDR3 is TGCGCCAGCAGCTTGGGTTACGGATCCTACGAGCAGTACTTC. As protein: CASSLGYGSYEQYF.

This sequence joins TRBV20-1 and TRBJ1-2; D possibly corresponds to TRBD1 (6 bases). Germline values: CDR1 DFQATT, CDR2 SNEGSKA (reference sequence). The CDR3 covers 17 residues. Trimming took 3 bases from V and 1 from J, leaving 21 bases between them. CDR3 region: CSASSLSGGAVNYGYTF. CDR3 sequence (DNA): TGCAGTGCTAGTAGTTTGTCCGGGGGCGCCGTTAACTATGGCTACACCTTC.

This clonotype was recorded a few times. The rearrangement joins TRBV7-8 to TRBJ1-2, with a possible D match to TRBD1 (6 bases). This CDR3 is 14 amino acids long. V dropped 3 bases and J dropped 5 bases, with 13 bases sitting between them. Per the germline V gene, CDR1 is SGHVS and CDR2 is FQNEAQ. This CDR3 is CASSLEQGGYGYTF. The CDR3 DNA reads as TGTGCCAGCAGCTTGGAACAGGGAGGTTATGGCTACACCTTC.

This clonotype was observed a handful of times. DNA for the CDR3: TGCAGTGCGGATGTTCGGTCAGACGGGGTCCACGAGCAGTACTTC. Amino acid sequence: CSADVRSDGVHEQYF. This rearrangement joins TRBV20-1 to TRBJ2-7, with a weak D call TRBD2 (5 bases). V lost 6 bases and J 5 bases, leaving 23 bases between the germline ends. The CDR3 runs to 15 residues. Germline V gene sequence: CDR1 DFQATT, CDR2 SNEGSKA (reference sequence).

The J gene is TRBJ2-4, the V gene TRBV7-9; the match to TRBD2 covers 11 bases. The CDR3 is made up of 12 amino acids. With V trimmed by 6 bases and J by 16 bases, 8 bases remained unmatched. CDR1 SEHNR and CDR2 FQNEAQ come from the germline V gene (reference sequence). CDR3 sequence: CASRSGTSGLYF. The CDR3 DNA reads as TGTGCCAGCAGATCCGGGACTAGCGGCCTCTACTTC.

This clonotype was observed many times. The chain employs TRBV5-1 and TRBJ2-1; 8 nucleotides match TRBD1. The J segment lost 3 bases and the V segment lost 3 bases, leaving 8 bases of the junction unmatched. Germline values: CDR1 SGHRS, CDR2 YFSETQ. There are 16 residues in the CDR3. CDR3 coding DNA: TGCGCCAGCAGCTCGACAGGGGACCCCCTCTACAATGAGCAGTTCTTC. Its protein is CASSSTGDPLYNEQFF.

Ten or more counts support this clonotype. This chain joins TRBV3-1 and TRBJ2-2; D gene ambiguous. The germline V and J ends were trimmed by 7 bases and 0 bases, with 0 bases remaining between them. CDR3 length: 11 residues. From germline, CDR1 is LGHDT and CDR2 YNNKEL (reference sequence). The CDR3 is CASTNTGELFF. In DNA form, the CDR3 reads TGTGCCAGCACGAACACCGGGGAGCTGTTTTTT.

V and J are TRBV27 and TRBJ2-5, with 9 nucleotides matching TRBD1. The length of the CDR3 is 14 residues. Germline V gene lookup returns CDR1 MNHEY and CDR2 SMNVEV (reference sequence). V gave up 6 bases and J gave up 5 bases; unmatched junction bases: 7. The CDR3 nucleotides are TGTGCCAGCAGCACAGGGGGCAGCGAGGAGACCCAGTACTTC. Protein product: CASSTGGSEETQYF.

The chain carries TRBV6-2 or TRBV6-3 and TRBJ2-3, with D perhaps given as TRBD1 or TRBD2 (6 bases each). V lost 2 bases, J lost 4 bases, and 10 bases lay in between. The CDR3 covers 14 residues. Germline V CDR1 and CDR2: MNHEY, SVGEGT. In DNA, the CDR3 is TGTGCCAGCAGTTACAACAGGGACTCAGATACGCAGTATTTT. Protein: CASSYNRDSDTQYF.